Below are 17 T cell receptor beta chains sequenced from a single sample in a study of blood T cell repertoires in COVID-19. Sequenced by immunoSEQ multiplex PCR; TCRdb stores in-frame clones only, minus some. The sample holds 200,000 to 300,000 clones, about 90% seen once. The sample consisted of peripheral blood. The origin of the receptors is a young man with COVID-19, enrolled during active disease.

J is TRBJ1-2 and V is TRBV18; 7 nucleotides line up with TRBD1. Germline V lookup: CDR1 KGHSH, CDR2 LQKENI. The V and J ends lost 8 bases and 2 bases, in that order; junction bases with no gene match: 5. The CDR3 runs 13 residues. This CDR3 reads CASGRQGNYGYTF. The CDR3 DNA follows: TGTGCCAGCGGAAGACAGGGAAACTATGGCTACACCTTC. Based on the CDR3 plus reference TRBV18 and TRBJ1-2, the full variable domain is NAGVMQNPRHLVRRRGQEARLRCSPMKGHSHVYWYRQLPEEGLKFMVYLQKENIIDESGMPKERFSAEFPKEGPSILRIQQVVRGDSAAYFCASGRQGNYGYTFGSGTRLTVV.

This clone was counted between two and nine times. The CDR3 spells CSVEDGAGESGGYTF. The DNA of the CDR3 is TGCAGCGTTGAAGATGGAGCCGGGGAGAGTGGAGGCTACACCTTC. The V and J genes are TRBV29-1 and TRBJ1-2; D is unresolved. V was trimmed by 0 bases and J by 8 bases, leaving 19 bases between them. The germline V gene encodes CDR1 SQVTM and CDR2 ANQGSEA. The CDR3 runs 15 residues.

The chain couples TRBV19 to TRBJ2-3; 7 positions match TRBD2. The CDR3 contains 15 residues. Germline-derived CDR1 and CDR2 are LNHDA and SQIVND (reference sequence). V lost 1 base and J lost 2; bases outside the gene matches: 3. In DNA, the CDR3 is TGTGCCAGTAGTATAGGAGCGGGGCACACAGATACGCAGTATTTT. It is translated as CASSIGAGHTDTQYF.

The chain combines TRBV19 with TRBJ1-5, with TRBD1 matching over 9 bases. V lost 4 bases, J lost 4 bases, and 8 bases stayed unmatched. The CDR3 runs to 16 residues. The germline V gene has CDR1 LNHDA and CDR2 SQIVND (reference sequence). CDR3 DNA sequence: TGTGCCAGTAGTAGGGGACAGGGAAGGTCAAATCAGCCCCAGCATTTT. This gives the protein CASSRGQGRSNQPQHF.

The chain has TRBV29-1 and TRBJ2-7, with D possibly TRBD1 on 6 matching bases. Germline values: CDR1 SQVTM, CDR2 ANQGSEA. The CDR3 is 12 residues long. Trimming stripped 4 bases from V and 2 bases from J, with 9 bases between. The CDR3 region is CSVVGQTYEQYF. CDR3 bases: TGCAGCGTTGTCGGACAGACCTACGAGCAGTACTTC.

Details on this clone: At one end the junction does not follow the germline gene, possibly because of a read error. The chain employs TRBV5-5 and TRBJ1-2; possible D gene TRBD1, 5 bases. The CDR3 is made up of 12 amino acids. Germline CDR1 and CDR2: SGHKS and YYEKEE (reference sequence). CDR3 sequence: CASSLETGKLSF. The CDR3 nucleotides read TGTGCCAGCAGCCTAGAAACAGGAAAACTCTCCTTC.

The chain uses TRBV30 and TRBJ2-7, with unresolved D. This CDR3 comprises 11 residues. Per germline, CDR1 GTSNPN and CDR2 SVGIG (reference sequence). V lost 1 base and J 7 bases, leaving 8 bases between the germline ends. This CDR3 is CAWSGAGEQYF. The CDR3 DNA reads TGTGCCTGGAGTGGGGCTGGGGAGCAGTACTTC.

This clone appeared once. This chain links TRBV9 with TRBJ1-2; D might be TRBD1 (5 bases). This CDR3 region has 12 residues. The V end lost 3 bases, the J end lost 12 bases, and 15 bases lay between the germline ends. The germline V gene encodes CDR1 SGDLS and CDR2 YYNGEE. The CDR3 loop is CASSAEPGAHTF. The CDR3 coding sequence is TGTGCCAGCAGCGCCGAGCCTGGGGCGCACACCTTC.

The rearrangement joins TRBV6-1 to TRBJ2-2, with 10 bases aligning to TRBD1. CDR3 length: 17 amino acids. The V gene end was trimmed by 4 bases and the J gene end by 2 bases; junction bases not matched to a gene: 7. Germline CDR1 MNHNS, CDR2 SASEGT. CDR3 DNA: TGTGCCAGCAGTGTAGACAGGGGGCTGGTTAACACCGGGGAGCTGTTTTTT. This translates into CASSVDRGLVNTGELFF.

The DNA for the CDR3 is TGTGCCAGCAGCTTAGGGAGCGGGGGCCTGCCGGCCATTCAGTACTTC. It encodes CASSLGSGGLPAIQYF. This chain links TRBV13 with TRBJ2-4; 8 bases are a match to TRBD2. The CDR3 is 16 amino acids. J was trimmed by 9 bases and V by 0 bases; bases with no gene match: 10. CDR1 and CDR2 (germline): PRHDT, FYEKMQ (reference sequence).

The V gene is TRBV6-5, the J gene TRBJ2-2, with TRBD1 matching over 7 bases. From germline, CDR1 is MNHEY and CDR2 SVGAGI. The junction had 4 bases not matched to a gene; V was cut back by 8 bases and J by 7 bases. The CDR3 consists of 12 residues. Written as DNA, the CDR3 is TGTGCCAGCGGACAGGCCCGCGGGGAGCTGTTTTTT. Translation gives CASGQARGELFF.

This chain links TRBV4-1 with TRBJ2-7; tentatively, D is TRBD1 (6 bases). V shed 0 bases and J shed 3 bases, with 15 bases lying between them. Germline V gives CDR1 MGHRA, CDR2 YSYEKL. The CDR3 is 16 amino acids. CDR3 nucleotides: TGCGCCAGCAGCCAAGATCCTGGGACACGAGTCTACGAGCAGTACTTC. Protein sequence: CASSQDPGTRVYEQYF.

The chain joins TRBV12-5 to TRBJ2-2; 8 bases agree with TRBD2. CDR3 size: 16 residues. Trimming removed 1 base from V and 2 bases from J; junction bases left unmatched: 3. In germline, CDR1 is LGHNT, CDR2 FRNRAP. The CDR3: CASGLDRGGNTGELFF. CDR3 bases: TGTGCTAGTGGTTTGGATCGGGGGGGCAACACCGGGGAGCTGTTTTTT.

The gene calls are TRBV19 and TRBJ2-7; 15 bases align to TRBD2. CDR1 is LNHDA and CDR2 is SQIVND in the germline V gene (reference sequence). The V gene end was trimmed by 4 bases and the J gene end by 0 bases; junction bases not matched to a gene: 10. This CDR3 is built from 19 residues. CDR3 loop: CASSTSGGLAGGLSYEQYF. The CDR3 coding sequence is TGTGCCAGTAGTACTTCAGGGGGACTAGCGGGGGGTCTCTCCTACGAGCAGTACTTC.

This rearrangement joins TRBV6-5 to TRBJ1-1; D is undetermined. The germline V and J ends were trimmed by 4 bases and 1 base, with 13 bases remaining between them. The CDR3 length is 15 residues. Germline assignment: CDR1 MNHEY and CDR2 SVGAGI. CDR3 nucleotide sequence: TGTGCCAGCAGTTCCATAGCCGTCCGGAACACTGAAGCTTTCTTT. Translating it yields CASSSIAVRNTEAFF.

The rearrangement uses TRBV19 and TRBJ2-1; 9 bases line up with TRBD1. Germline-derived CDR1 and CDR2 are LNHDA and SQIVND (reference sequence). The CDR3 is made up of 17 amino acids. J gave up 4 bases and V 1 base, and 8 bases lay outside the gene matches. CDR3: CASSIVAGQGMYNEQFF. Written as DNA, the CDR3 is TGTGCCAGTAGTATAGTAGCCGGACAGGGGATGTACAATGAGCAGTTCTTC.

The rearrangement uses TRBV5-1 and TRBJ2-1, with D perhaps TRBD1 (5 bases). The germline V and J ends were trimmed by 0 bases and 8 bases, with 15 bases remaining between them. Germline V gene lookup returns CDR1 SGHRS and CDR2 YFSETQ. CDR3 length equals 15 residues. CDR3: CASSLDGQGEYEQFF. Written as DNA, the CDR3 is TGCGCCAGCAGCTTGGATGGACAAGGAGAATATGAGCAGTTCTTC.